The T cell receptor beta chain described here comes from a study of response to subunit inactivated influenza vaccine. Study-level points and caveats: There was a suggestion from the authors that each seasonal influenza vaccination recruits few new T cells.

Concerning this clonotype: No antigen is known for it.

TCRdb processed the RT-PCR reads anew with MiXCR; each CDR3 protein has one entry. This table has 450,000 to 700,000 distinct CDR3 sequences, about 15% appearing once. CDR1 LGHNA and CDR2 YSLEER come from the germline V gene. The ends were cut back, 0 bases at V and 5 bases at J, with 8 bases in the middle. The CDR3 is 14 amino acids. The sequences come from PBMCs from blood, collected 12 days after vaccination. The chain employs TRBV4-3 and TRBJ1-5; D is undetermined. The receptor was derived from a man between 45 and 60 years old who received an inactivated influenza vaccine. Here the CDR3 DNA reads TGCGCCAGCAGCCAAGATGTGCGTGATCAGCCCCAGCATTTT. It encodes CASSQDVRDQPQHF.